The clone carrying this T cell receptor beta chain has only a few counts. This specimen comes from a study of blood T cells in healthy people across ages. The second PCR ran roughly 6 to 11 cycles with a sample-barcoded 5' primer and J-beta primers. TCRdb reprocessed the 5' RACE reads with MiXCR, giving one entry per CDR3 protein. The repertoire holds about 1.4 million distinct CDR3 sequences, with 59% as singletons. V lost 4 bases and J 1 base, leaving 17 bases between the germline ends. Germline V CDR1 and CDR2: MNHEY, SVGEGT. This CDR3 region has 16 residues. The chain combines TRBV6-2 or TRBV6-3 with TRBJ2-7; a weak D match, TRBD1 (6 bases). The sequenced sample consisted of blood. The sequence was collected from a man aged 18 to 30 in good health. The CDR3 protein is CASSSPGQKTSYEQYF. DNA for the CDR3: TGTGCCAGCAGTTCGCCAGGACAGAAGACATCCTACGAGCAGTACTTC.